This TCR beta chain emerged from a study of blood T cell repertoires in COVID-19. On the study more broadly: The United States, Italy and Spain supplied acute and convalescent COVID-19 samples. Sources were T cells, B-cell-depleted T cells, or PBMCs; the material itself was cDNA or gDNA.

Original processing methods: Amplification with reference gene primers provided the estimates of nucleated cell counts. Sequencing used immunoSEQ multiplex PCR; TCRdb keeps in-frame clones, though not all of them. For V, J and clone size, that table is used; D and trimming come from the DNA. The sample has under 150,000 clones, around 81% seen once. The length of the CDR3 is 13 residues. After removal of 7 bases from V and 5 bases from J, the junction contained 3 bases not matched to a gene. Per the germline V gene, CDR1 is MDHEN and CDR2 is SYDVKM. The J gene is TRBJ1-5, the V gene TRBV28; 9 nucleotides agree with TRBD1. Material for sequencing was peripheral blood. The TCR originated in a woman aged 55-69 years with acute or convalescent COVID-19. The CDR3: CASNRQGDQPQHF. CDR3 nucleotides: TGTGCCAGCAATCGACAGGGGGATCAGCCCCAGCATTTT. Supplemented by reference TRBV28 and TRBJ1-5, the full variable domain reads DVKVTQSSRYLVKRTGEKVFLECVQDMDHENMFWYRQDPGLGLRLIYFSYDVKMKEKGDIPEGYSVSREKKERFSLILESASTNQTSMYLCASNRQGDQPQHFGDGTRLSIL.